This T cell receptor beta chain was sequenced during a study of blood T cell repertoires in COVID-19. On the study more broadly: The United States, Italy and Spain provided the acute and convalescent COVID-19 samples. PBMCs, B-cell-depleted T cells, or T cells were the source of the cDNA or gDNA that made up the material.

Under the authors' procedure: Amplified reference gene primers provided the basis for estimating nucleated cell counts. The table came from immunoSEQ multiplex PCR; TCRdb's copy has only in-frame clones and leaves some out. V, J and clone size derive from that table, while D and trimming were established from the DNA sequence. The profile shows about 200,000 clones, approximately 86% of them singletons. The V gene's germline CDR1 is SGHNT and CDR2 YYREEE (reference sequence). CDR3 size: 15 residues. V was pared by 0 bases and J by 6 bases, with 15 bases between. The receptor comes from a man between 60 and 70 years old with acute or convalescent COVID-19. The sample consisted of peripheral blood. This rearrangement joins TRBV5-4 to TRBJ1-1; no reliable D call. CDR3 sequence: CASSLGVGRDSEAFF. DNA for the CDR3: TGTGCCAGCAGCTTGGGGGTAGGGAGGGATTCTGAAGCTTTCTTT.